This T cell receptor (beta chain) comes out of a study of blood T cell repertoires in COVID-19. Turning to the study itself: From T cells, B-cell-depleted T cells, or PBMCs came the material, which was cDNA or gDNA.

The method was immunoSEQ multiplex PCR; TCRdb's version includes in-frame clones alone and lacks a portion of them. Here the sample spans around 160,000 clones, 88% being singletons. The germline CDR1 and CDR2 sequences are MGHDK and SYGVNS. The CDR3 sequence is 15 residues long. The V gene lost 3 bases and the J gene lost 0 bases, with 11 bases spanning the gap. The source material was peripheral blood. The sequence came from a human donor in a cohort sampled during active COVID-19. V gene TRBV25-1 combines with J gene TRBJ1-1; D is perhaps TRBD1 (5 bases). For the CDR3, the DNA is TGTGCCAGCAGTGACCAGGCGACAGTGAACACTGAAGCTTTCTTT. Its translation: CASSDQATVNTEAFF. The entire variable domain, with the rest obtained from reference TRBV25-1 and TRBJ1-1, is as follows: EADIYQTPRYLVIGTGKKITLECSQTMGHDKMYWYQQDPGMELHLIHYSYGVNSTEKGDLSSESTVSRIRTEHFPLTLESARPSHTSQYLCASSDQATVNTEAFFGQGTRLTVV.